The clone carrying this T cell receptor beta chain was detected once. Its matching antigen is unknown. This entry is derived from a study of response to subunit inactivated influenza vaccine. Germline CDR1 SGDLS, CDR2 YYNGEE. The CDR3 runs to 16 residues. Trimming cost V 0 bases and J 7 bases; bases outside gene matches: 7. The study's findings and limits: Each seasonal influenza vaccination recruits few new T cells, the authors suggested.

A single record per CDR3 protein comes from TCRdb applying MiXCR to the RT-PCR reads. There are 500,000 to 600,000 distinct CDR3 sequences in the sample; approximately 15% occur only once, and roughly 3% lies in the top ten. The chain has TRBV9 and TRBJ2-1, with TRBD2 identical over 10 bases. The sequencing used CD4+ T cells sorted from PBMCs, collected roughly 24 months after vaccination. The origin of this receptor is a man in his fifties or sixties who received an inactivated influenza vaccine. This CDR3 reads CASSVGSGRAGNEQFF. CDR3 DNA sequence: TGTGCCAGCAGCGTAGGGAGCGGGAGGGCCGGGAATGAGCAGTTCTTC.